A selection of T cell receptor beta chains follows, all from one sample in a study of PD-1 blockade in classical Hodgkin lymphoma. Sequencing used immunoSEQ multiplex PCR; TCRdb keeps in-frame clones, though not all of them. The sample lists tens of thousands of clones; 80% were seen once. The input for sequencing was peripheral blood mononuclear cells (PBMCs), taken before the fourth cycle of nivolumab. Receptors were obtained from a human donor with classical Hodgkin lymphoma. Both conserved end residues are part of each CDR3. A D gene is named only where the DNA matches it firmly. Where a row states a size, it is once, few, many or the class of an expanded clone; other rows omit it.

>TRBJ2-1|.|TRBD2|TRBV7-3
TGTGCCAGCAGCTTAACGCGGGGGGGCGGTGAGCAGTTCTTC
CASSLTRGGGEQFF
>TRBJ2-3|.|TRBD2|TRBV7-2
TGTGCCAGCAGTTCCCGGGGGGAATGGGATACGCAGTATTTT
CASSSRGEWDTQYF
>TRBJ2-2|once|.|TRBV5-1
TGCGCCAGCAGCGGAGGGTCCGGGGAGCTGTTTTTT
CASSGGSGELFF
>TRBJ2-7|.|.|TRBV4-2
TGTGCCAGCAGCCTAGTTCTCCAGTCCCCCTACGAGCAGTACTTC
CASSLVLQSPYEQYF
>TRBJ1-2|few|TRBD1|TRBV29-1
TGCAGCGTTGAACCGGGACAGGGGACATACTTCTATGGCTACACCTTC
CSVEPGQGTYFYGYTF
>TRBJ1-2|large|TRBD1|TRBV11-2
TGTGCCAGCAGCTTAGGACCACTGACAGGGGACTATGGCTACACCTTC
CASSLGPLTGDYGYTF
>TRBJ1-2|few|TRBD1|TRBV6-1
TGTGCCAGCAGTGTCCTCCGGGACAGGGTTTATGGCTACACCTTC
CASSVLRDRVYGYTF
>TRBJ1-2|.|.|TRBV28
TGTGCCAGCAGTCCACCAGTGGGGGATTGGGCCTATGGCTACACCTTC
CASSPPVGDWAYGYTF
>TRBJ1-2|.|.|TRBV5-5
TGTGCCAGCAGCTTGGAAACATGGACGGTCTATGGCTACACCTTC
CASSLETWTVYGYTF
>TRBJ2-3|.|TRBD1|TRBV7-9
TGTGCCAGCAGCTTCACAGGGGTGTCCACAGATACGCAGTATTTT
CASSFTGVSTDTQYF
>TRBJ1-5|.|.|TRBV21-1
TGTGCCAGCAGCAAAATCCGGGACGCCTATTGTGATAGCAATCAGCCCCAGCATTTT
CASSKIRDAYCDSNQPQHF
>TRBJ2-1|.|.|TRBV6-6
TGTGCCAGCAGTTACGGATCTAGCAATGAGCAGTTCTTC
CASSYGSSNEQFF
>TRBJ1-2|.|.|TRBV9
TGTGCCAGCAGCGTAGCCTTTGTCACCTCCTATGGCTACACCTTC
CASSVAFVTSYGYTF
>TRBJ2-7|.|TRBD2|TRBV6-6
TGTGCCAGCAGGGGACTAGACTCCTACGAGCAGTACTTC
CASRGLDSYEQYF
>TRBJ2-5|.|.|TRBV29-1
TGCAGCAAAGAGCTTCGGTACCAAGAGACCCAGTACTTC
CSKELRYQETQYF
>TRBJ1-2|once|.|TRBV7-9
TGTGCCAGCAGCTTTTACGGCCCCTACTATGGCTACACCTTC
CASSFYGPYYGYTF
>TRBJ1-2|.|.|TRBV5-4
TGTGCCAGCAGCTTGGTAGATCGTGGCTACACCTTC
CASSLVDRGYTF
>TRBJ2-6|.|.|TRBV27
TGTGCCAGCAGTTACCTATCTATACAGGGTCCCAGCTCTGGGGCCAACGTCCTGACTTTC
CASSYLSIQGPSSGANVLTF
>TRBJ2-1|once|TRBD2|TRBV5-1
TGCGCCAGTCGAGTCGGGGGGGACTCCTACAATGAGCAGTTCTTC
CASRVGGDSYNEQFF
>TRBJ1-6|.|.|TRBV7-6
TGTGCCAGCAGCTCACAGGAACTCCATAATTCACCCCTCCACTTT
CASSSQELHNSPLHF
>TRBJ2-3|.|.|TRBV5-6
TGTGCCAGCAGCTTGGCCGTACTCACAGATACGCAGTATTTT
CASSLAVLTDTQYF
>TRBJ1-3|.|.|TRBV28
TGTGCCAGCCGGACAGTAGGAAACACCATATATTTT
CASRTVGNTIYF
>TRBJ2-7|.|.|TRBV29-1
TGCAGCGTTGAAGGGTGGGCTGGCAGGGCTCCCTACGAGCAGTACTTC
CSVEGWAGRAPYEQYF
>TRBJ1-2|.|.|TRBV27
TGTGCCAGCAGTTCCCAGGGGACCTACTATGGCTACACCTTC
CASSSQGTYYGYTF
>TRBJ2-7|.|.|TRBV28
TGTGCCAGCAATCTGGCCAGGGGACGTTACGAGCAGTACTTC
CASNLARGRYEQYF
>TRBJ1-2|.|.|TRBV11-2
TGTGCCAGCAGCTTAGAGTCCCTGTCTCCCTATGGCTACACCTTC
CASSLESLSPYGYTF
>TRBJ2-2|.|TRBD2|TRBV9
TGTGCCACGGGAGGAGGGGATATACCCGGGGAGCTGTTTTTT
CATGGGDIPGELFF